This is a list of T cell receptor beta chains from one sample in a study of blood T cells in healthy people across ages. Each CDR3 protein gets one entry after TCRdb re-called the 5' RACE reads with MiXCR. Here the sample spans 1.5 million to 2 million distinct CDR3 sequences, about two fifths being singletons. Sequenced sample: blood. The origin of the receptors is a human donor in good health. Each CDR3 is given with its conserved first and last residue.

CDR3: CASSISGVEQFF; V: TRBV19
CDR3: CASSMGGRGGGTGELFF; V: TRBV7-2
CDR3: CASSSGHPAINEQFF; V: TRBV7-6
CDR3: CASSRAPQTDGYTF; V: TRBV6-2/TRBV6-3
CDR3: CAISDLGAGEPQHF; V: TRBV10-3
CDR3: CASGHWDRGYEQFF; V: TRBV14
CDR3: CSATWDRGLDNEQFF; V: TRBV20-1
CDR3: CASSWTSGVADTQYF; V: TRBV6-6
CDR3: CSATDRVGTDTQYF; V: TRBV20-1
CDR3: CASSPQRTGKETQYF; V: TRBV7-2
CDR3: CAISELGLANQPQHF; V: TRBV10-3
CDR3: CAISESNGGKTQYF; V: TRBV10-3
CDR3: CSVQPSGAVTQYF; V: TRBV29-1
CDR3: CASSLQADYGYTF; V: TRBV5-1
CDR3: CASSPGLGPGANVLTF; V: TRBV4-1
CDR3: CASRGTGPNQPQHF; V: TRBV25-1
CDR3: CASSYFVRAGGPGANVLTF; V: TRBV6-5
CDR3: CASSQDRQGRIGYTF; V: TRBV3-1
CDR3: CSGRGLSNEKLFF; V: TRBV20-1
CDR3: CASSLWGMSTDTQYF; V: TRBV27
CDR3: CSARQGTLSNQPQHF; V: TRBV20-1
CDR3: CASSLAQTSETQYF; V: TRBV5-1
CDR3: CSVLSGAFGDYGYTF; V: TRBV29-1
CDR3: CASSESQSLGPYGYTF; V: TRBV2
CDR3: CSAPPRTAREEAQYF; V: TRBV20-1
CDR3: CASSLPGSSRQYF; V: TRBV7-2
CDR3: CASRNGVITDTQYF; V: TRBV5-1
CDR3: CASSQSVYNEQFF; V: TRBV4-1
CDR3: CSAEYGLAGGNEQYF; V: TRBV29-1
CDR3: CASSGESLQPQHF; V: TRBV2
CDR3: CASSSIAGGGPGDTQYF; V: TRBV7-2
CDR3: CATMQGTGEQYF; V: TRBV24-1
CDR3: CASSLDGRSNTEAFF; V: TRBV5-1
CDR3: CSLRDGTYEQYF; V: TRBV29-1
CDR3: CASSVGGRGGYNEQFF; V: TRBV9
CDR3: CASSRRQALNTGELFF; V: TRBV6-2/TRBV6-3
CDR3: CASSYQGGQLRGDIQYF; V: TRBV7-2
CDR3: CASSPQVNDYGYTF; V: TRBV18
CDR3: CASSPGGSGGADTQYF; V: TRBV7-2
CDR3: CASSDHRGLQDVDEQFF; V: TRBV9
CDR3: CASSYSLTTDTQYF; V: TRBV6-5
CDR3: CASSPPTGENIQYF; V: TRBV4-1
CDR3: CASSARRTGNHGYTF; V: TRBV9
CDR3: CASSLLDPTYTGEQFF; V: TRBV11-2
CDR3: CATKESSSNQPQHF; V: TRBV10-3
CDR3: CASSLSPTGNEQFF; V: TRBV7-3
CDR3: CASSQDRRSNEKLFF; V: TRBV4-1
CDR3: CASSLRQGPPGGYTF; V: TRBV9
CDR3: CASSAGTVRNEQYF; V: TRBV27
CDR3: CASSRGTGSEGYTF; V: TRBV7-8
CDR3: CNASGGYSYNEQFF; V: TRBV20-1
CDR3: CASSLGTVLAKNIQYF; V: TRBV5-1
CDR3: CASSYRGTSGGGYQETQYF; V: TRBV6-5
CDR3: CASSAGAKNIQYF; V: TRBV13
CDR3: CASSPWDRSTNEKLFF; V: TRBV3-1